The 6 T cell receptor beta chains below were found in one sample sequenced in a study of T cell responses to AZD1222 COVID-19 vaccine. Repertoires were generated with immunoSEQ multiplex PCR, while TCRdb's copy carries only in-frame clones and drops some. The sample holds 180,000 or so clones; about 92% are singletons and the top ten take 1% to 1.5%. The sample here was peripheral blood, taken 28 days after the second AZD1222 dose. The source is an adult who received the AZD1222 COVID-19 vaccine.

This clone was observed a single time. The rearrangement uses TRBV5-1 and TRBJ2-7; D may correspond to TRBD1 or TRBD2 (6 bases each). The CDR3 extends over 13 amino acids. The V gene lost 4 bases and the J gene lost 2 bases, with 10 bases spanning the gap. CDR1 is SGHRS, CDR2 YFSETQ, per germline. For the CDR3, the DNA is TGCGCCAGCAGCCCGGGGGCCACCTACGAGCAGTACTTC. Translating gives CASSPGATYEQYF.

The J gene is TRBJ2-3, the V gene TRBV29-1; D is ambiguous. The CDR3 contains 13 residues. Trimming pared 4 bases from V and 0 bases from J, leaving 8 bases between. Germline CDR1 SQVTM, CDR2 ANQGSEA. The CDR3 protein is CSVGTTSTDTQYF. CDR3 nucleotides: TGCAGCGTTGGCACTACTAGCACAGATACGCAGTATTTT.

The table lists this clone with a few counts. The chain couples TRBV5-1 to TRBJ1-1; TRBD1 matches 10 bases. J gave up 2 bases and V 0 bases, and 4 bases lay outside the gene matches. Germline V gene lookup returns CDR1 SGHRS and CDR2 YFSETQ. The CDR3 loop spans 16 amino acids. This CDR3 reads CASSLGGTGVNTEAFF. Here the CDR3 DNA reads TGCGCCAGCAGCTTGGGAGGGACAGGGGTTAACACTGAAGCTTTCTTT.

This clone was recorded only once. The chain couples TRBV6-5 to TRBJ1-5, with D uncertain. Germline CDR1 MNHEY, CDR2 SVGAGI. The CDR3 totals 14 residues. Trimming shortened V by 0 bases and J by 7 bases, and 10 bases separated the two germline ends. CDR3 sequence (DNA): TGTGCCAGCAGTTACTCTGGGGAGATGCAGCCCCAGCATTTT. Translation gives CASSYSGEMQPQHF.

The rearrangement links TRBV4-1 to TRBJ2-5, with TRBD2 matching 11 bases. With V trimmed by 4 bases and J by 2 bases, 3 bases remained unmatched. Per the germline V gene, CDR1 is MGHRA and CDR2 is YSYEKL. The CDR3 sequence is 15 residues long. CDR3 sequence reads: CASSRGTSGQETQYF. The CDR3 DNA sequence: TGCGCCAGCAGCCGCGGGACTAGCGGTCAAGAGACCCAGTACTTC.

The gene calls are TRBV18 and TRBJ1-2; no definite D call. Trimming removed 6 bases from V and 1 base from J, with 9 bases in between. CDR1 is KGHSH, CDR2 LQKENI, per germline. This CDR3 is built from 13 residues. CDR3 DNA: TGTGCCAGCTCCCCCGGGTATAACTATGGCTACACCTTC. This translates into CASSPGYNYGYTF.